This is a list of T cell receptor beta chains from one sample in a study of cytomegalovirus exposure and HLA in healthy donors. Produced via immunoSEQ multiplex PCR; TCRdb's table is partial and in-frame only. The listing contains 40,000 to 60,000 clones. Sequenced: PBMCs. These receptors were collected from a male donor in good health and CMV-seropositive. Each CDR3 is given with its conserved first and last residue. Each record gives: D gene, V gene, J gene, CDR3 protein, CDR3 DNA. A D gene is named only where the DNA matches it firmly.

-	TRBV18	TRBJ2-7	CASSPRSEDYEQYF	TGTGCCAGCTCACCACGGAGCGAGGACTACGAGCAGTACTTC
-	TRBV15	TRBJ2-2	CATSGDFTGELFF	TGTGCCACCAGCGGTGACTTCACCGGGGAGCTGTTTTTT
TRBD2	TRBV2	TRBJ2-5	CASNRLAQETQYF	TGTGCCAGCAACCGACTAGCCCAAGAGACCCAGTACTTC
TRBD2	TRBV4-2	TRBJ2-3	CASSQGDSGGPTDTQYF	TGTGCCAGCAGCCAAGGTGATAGCGGGGGCCCGACAGATACGCAGTATTTT
-	TRBV6-5	TRBJ1-4	CASSYSRGAGEKLFF	TGTGCCAGCAGTTACTCGCGGGGGGCCGGTGAAAAACTGTTTTTT
TRBD1	TRBV28	TRBJ1-5	CASSGTDYNQPQHF	TGTGCCAGCAGCGGGACAGATTACAATCAGCCCCAGCATTTT
TRBD1	TRBV9	TRBJ1-3	CASSGLDRGPGNTIYF	TGTGCCAGCAGCGGGCTCGACAGGGGCCCTGGAAACACCATATATTTT
TRBD2	TRBV25-1	TRBJ2-5	CASSEGLTPRETQYF	TGTGCCAGCAGTGAGGGACTAACCCCTCGCGAGACCCAGTACTTC
TRBD1	TRBV7-8	TRBJ2-7	CASSLDRGAYEQYF	TGTGCCAGCAGCTTAGACAGGGGAGCCTACGAGCAGTACTTC
-	TRBV4-1	TRBJ1-1	CASSHFRVLHTEAFF	TGCGCCAGCAGCCACTTCAGGGTCCTGCACACTGAAGCTTTCTTT
-	TRBV5-1	TRBJ1-4	CASSLSVATNEKLFF	TGCGCCAGCAGCTTGTCAGTTGCAACTAATGAAAAACTGTTTTTT
-	TRBV7-3	TRBJ2-1	CASSPLEGAGKFF	TGTGCCAGCAGCCCCCTCGAAGGGGCAGGGAAGTTCTTC
-	TRBV7-6	TRBJ2-7	CASSPEAGYEQYF	TGTGCCAGCAGCCCCGAGGCCGGCTACGAGCAGTACTTC
-	TRBV6-6	TRBJ2-1	CASSSLNEQFF	TGTGCCAGCAGTTCCCTAAATGAGCAGTTCTTC
TRBD1	TRBV7-8	TRBJ1-1	CASSLTRLGQGPFEAFF	TGTGCCAGCAGCTTGACGAGGTTAGGACAGGGGCCATTTGAAGCTTTCTTT
TRBD2	TRBV27	TRBJ2-3	CASSGSLAGTLDTQYF	TGTGCCAGCAGTGGGTCACTAGCGGGTACCTTGGATACGCAGTATTTT
TRBD1	TRBV29-1	TRBJ2-7	CSDPTGAHDYEQYF	TGCAGCGACCCGACAGGGGCCCACGACTACGAGCAGTACTTC
-	TRBV6-5	TRBJ2-5	CASSYLAGDYPGTQYF	TGTGCCAGCAGTTACCTGGCAGGGGACTACCCAGGGACCCAGTACTTC
-	TRBV5-4	TRBJ1-1	CASSLGGTMNTEAFF	TGTGCCAGCAGCTTGGGGGGCACTATGAACACTGAAGCTTTCTTT
-	TRBV5-1	TRBJ2-2	CASTPSGANTGELFF	TGCGCCAGCACCCCTTCCGGGGCGAACACCGGGGAGCTGTTTTTT
-	TRBV19	TRBJ1-4	CASSIRVVNEKLFF	TGTGCCAGTAGTATCCGGGTGGTTAATGAAAAACTGTTTTTT
TRBD2	TRBV28	TRBJ2-1	CASSSPSGVYNEQFF	TGTGCCAGCAGTTCCCCTAGCGGGGTGTACAATGAGCAGTTCTTC
TRBD1	TRBV9	TRBJ1-2	CASSVGHRDRDSGYTF	TGTGCCAGCAGCGTAGGACACCGGGACAGGGATAGTGGCTACACCTTC